This entry lists 22 T cell receptor beta chains sequenced from one sample in a study of Ad26.COV2.S vaccination and SARS-CoV-2 variants (dated by TCRdb to the early 2020s). The sample's treatment or condition label, decoded: around 19 received Ad26.COV2.S at low or high dose, single or two shots; about 5 received placebo; per-sample allocation not given. For vaccine and placebo recipients, the sequenced repertoires came from samples collected on day 63 after the first injection. Libraries were prepared through the immunoSEQ multiplex PCR assay. In its TCRdb copy, this immuneACCESS table keeps in-frame sequences only and misses some clones. Where compared with another copy, unresolved V genes explain less than half of these, and the others have no known cause. The sample data list 380,000 or so clones, and under 90% of these were observed just once. Clones ranked in the top ten supply 7.4% of the sample.

The sequences come from peripheral blood, collected in a trial of Ad26.COV2.S vaccine versus placebo. The receptors derive from a person aged 18 to 59 who received the Ad26.COV2.S COVID-19 vaccine or a placebo.

The chain is built from TRBV6-1 and TRBJ1-2; perhaps TRBD1 as D (5 bases). Germline V gene data show CDR1 as MNHNS and CDR2 as SASEGT. Trimming stripped 3 bases from V and 4 bases from J, with 12 bases between. The CDR3 spans 14 residues. CDR3 amino acids: CASSDYGAGYGYTF. CDR3 bases: TGTGCCAGCAGTGATTACGGGGCAGGCTATGGCTACACCTTC.

The chain recombines TRBV19 with TRBJ1-1, with TRBD1 as a possible D gene (5 bases). The CDR3 is 14 amino acids. V was clipped by 1 base and J by 3 bases, with 9 bases between them. The germline V gene has CDR1 LNHDA and CDR2 SQIVND (reference sequence). CDR3 in amino acids: CASSIVRGDTEAFF. CDR3 coding DNA: TGTGCCAGTAGTATAGTTCGGGGGGACACTGAAGCTTTCTTT.

The chain couples TRBV6-2 or TRBV6-3 to TRBJ2-3; D gene ambiguous. Germline V gives CDR1 MNHEY, CDR2 SVGEGT. V shed 0 bases and J shed 7 bases, with 5 bases lying between them. The CDR3 contains 12 residues. In DNA form, the CDR3 reads TGTGCCAGCAGTTACTCGGTAAATACGCAGTATTTT. Translated, it gives CASSYSVNTQYF.

This clone was counted only a few times. This rearrangement joins TRBV12-5 to TRBJ2-1; D may be TRBD2 (6 bases). In germline, CDR1 is LGHNT, CDR2 FRNRAP. The CDR3 is 18 amino acids. The V and J ends lost 2 bases and 2 bases respectively, with 19 bases between them. CDR3 in amino acids: CASGLTPDGTSAYNEQFF. In DNA, the CDR3 is TGTGCTAGTGGTTTGACCCCTGACGGGACTTCAGCCTACAATGAGCAGTTCTTC.

The chain's CDR3 is CASREVAGAAGTQYF. CDR3 bases: TGTGCCAGTAGGGAAGTGGCAGGGGCCGCCGGGACCCAGTACTTC. J is TRBJ2-5 and V is TRBV19; D is perhaps TRBD1 (6 bases). Germline V gene lookup returns CDR1 LNHDA and CDR2 SQIVND (reference sequence). Trimming removed 6 bases at V and 7 bases at J, with 21 bases between. The CDR3 sequence is 15 residues long.

V usage is TRBV12-3 or TRBV12-4 and J usage is TRBJ1-2, with 9 bases matching TRBD1. This CDR3 spans 13 amino acids. V lost 5 bases to trimming and J lost 6 bases; unmatched junction nucleotides: 4. CDR3 loop: CASSRTGVDGYTF. The CDR3 DNA is TGTGCCAGCAGTAGGACAGGGGTGGATGGCTACACCTTC.

The CDR3 is CASSLVQVDSYEQYF. The CDR3 DNA follows: TGCGCCAGCAGCTTGGTGCAGGTAGACTCCTACGAGCAGTACTTC. This sequence joins TRBV5-1 and TRBJ2-7, with D unresolved. The CDR3 covers 15 residues. The germline V and J ends were trimmed by 0 bases and 0 bases, with 10 bases remaining between them. Germline V CDR1 and CDR2: SGHRS, YFSETQ.

The V gene is TRBV6-2 or TRBV6-3, the J gene TRBJ2-1; 8 positions match TRBD2. The CDR3 length is 16 residues. J was trimmed by 11 bases and V by 3 bases; bases with no gene match: 15. Per the germline V gene, CDR1 is MNHEY and CDR2 is SVGEGT. CDR3 coding DNA: TGTGCCAGCAGTTATTTGGGAGCGGGGGTTTGGAGGAAGCAGTTCTTC. Translating it yields CASSYLGAGVWRKQFF.

The chain couples TRBV19 to TRBJ2-2, with D possibly being TRBD1 (5 bases). The CDR3 runs 16 residues. Trimming shortened V by 7 bases and J by 4 bases, and 19 bases separated the two germline ends. Germline V gives CDR1 LNHDA, CDR2 SQIVND (reference sequence). CDR3 sequence (DNA): TGTGCCAGTACACAAAGCTACCTTAGGGGCACCGGGGAGCTGTTTTTT. Protein sequence: CASTQSYLRGTGELFF.

This rearrangement joins TRBV2 to TRBJ2-1, with 9 bases identical to TRBD1. Trimming took 8 bases from V and 5 from J; bases not matched to a gene: 10. Germline CDR1 is SNHLY and CDR2 is FYNNEI. The CDR3 sequence is 15 residues long. CDR3 nucleotides: TGTGCCAGCCGCAAAGGGACAGGGCGGGACAATGAGCAGTTCTTC. It specifies CASRKGTGRDNEQFF.

The chain recombines TRBV19 with TRBJ2-3; no clear D. V was shortened by 3 bases and J by 2 bases, with 6 bases between the two germline ends. Looked up from germline, CDR1 is LNHDA and CDR2 is SQIVND (reference sequence). The CDR3 is 13 amino acids. The CDR3 reads CASSIGDTDTQYF. The DNA for the CDR3 is TGTGCCAGTAGTATCGGAGACACAGATACGCAGTATTTT.

The rearrangement links TRBV11-3 to TRBJ2-7; TRBD2 aligns across 8 bases. CDR1 is SGHNT, CDR2 YENEEA, per germline. The CDR3 sequence is 14 residues long. V gave up 5 bases and J gave up 4 bases; unmatched junction bases: 7. The CDR3 region is CASSREGTSYEQYF. The DNA of the CDR3 is TGTGCCAGCAGCCGGGAAGGGACTAGTTACGAGCAGTACTTC.

This rearrangement joins TRBV9 to TRBJ1-3, with 7 bases fitting TRBD1. The CDR3 extends over 15 amino acids. V shed 4 bases and J 0 bases; nucleotides not matched to a gene: 4. Germline CDR1 and CDR2: SGDLS and YYNGEE. The CDR3 here is CASSPWDSSGNTIYF. CDR3 DNA sequence: TGTGCCAGCAGCCCCTGGGACAGCTCTGGAAACACCATATATTTT.

The chain is built from TRBV6-2 or TRBV6-3 and TRBJ2-3; 8 bases are a match to TRBD1. V lost 5 bases, J lost 0 bases, and 7 bases stayed unmatched. CDR1 and CDR2 from the germline V gene are MNHEY and SVGEGT. This CDR3 contains 16 residues. In nucleotides, the CDR3 is TGTGCCAGCAGTAAAGGGACAGGTTATAGCACAGATACGCAGTATTTT. This translates into CASSKGTGYSTDTQYF.

J is TRBJ1-2 and V is TRBV6-5, with D perhaps matching TRBD1 (5 bases). Trimming left V 2 bases short and J 2 bases short, with 6 bases between. The CDR3 extends over 13 amino acids. Germline CDR1 is MNHEY and CDR2 is SVGAGI. CDR3: CASSYDSNYGYTF. The CDR3 DNA is TGTGCCAGCAGTTACGACAGCAACTATGGCTACACCTTC.

The V gene is TRBV7-2, the J gene TRBJ2-3, with 8 bases aligning to TRBD2. The CDR3 sequence is 14 residues long. The germline gives CDR1 SGHTA, CDR2 FQGNSA. After removal of 8 bases from V and 3 bases from J, the junction contained 7 bases not matched to a gene. CDR3 amino acids: CASGPVAGTDTQYF. The CDR3 DNA is TGTGCCAGCGGCCCCGTAGCGGGGACAGATACGCAGTATTTT. The full variable domain, completed using reference TRBV7-2 and TRBJ2-3, is GAGVSQSPSNKVTEKGKDVELRCDPISGHTALYWYRQSLGQGLEFLIYFQGNSAPDKSGLPSDRFSAERTGGSVSTLTIQRTQQEDSAVYLCASGPVAGTDTQYFGPGTRLTVL.

The gene calls are TRBV7-9 and TRBJ1-6; 7 bases agree with TRBD1. Germline V gene sequence: CDR1 SEHNR, CDR2 FQNEAQ (reference sequence). The J segment lost 9 bases and the V segment lost 4 bases, leaving 3 bases of the junction unmatched. The CDR3 loop spans 13 amino acids. The CDR3 DNA sequence: TGTGCCAGCAGCTCCCAGGGGGTTTCACCCCTCCACTTT. It specifies CASSSQGVSPLHF.

The chain links TRBV10-3 to TRBJ1-2, with D possibly TRBD1 on 6 matching bases. The V and J ends lost 5 bases and 7 bases respectively, with 8 bases between them. Germline values: CDR1 ENHRY, CDR2 SYGVKD. The CDR3 spans 11 residues. The CDR3 protein is CAISPDSGYTF. The CDR3 DNA follows: TGTGCCATCAGTCCGGACAGTGGCTACACCTTC.

The chain is built from TRBV6-5 and TRBJ2-5, with D hard to call. This CDR3 has 12 residues. Trimming cost V 7 bases and J 3 bases, with 9 bases left between them. Looked up from germline, CDR1 is MNHEY and CDR2 is SVGAGI. CDR3 bases: TGTGCCAGCAACTGGCAGAAAGAGACCCAGTACTTC. Protein: CASNWQKETQYF.

This clone appeared a few times. The DNA for the CDR3 is TGTGCCAGCAGTCCGACAGGGTACGAGCAGTACTTC. Translated, it gives CASSPTGYEQYF. The rearrangement joins TRBV2 to TRBJ2-7; TRBD1 aligns across 7 bases. The CDR3 is 12 residues long. V lost 5 bases, J lost 4 bases, and 2 bases stayed unmatched. Germline-derived CDR1 and CDR2 are SNHLY and FYNNEI.

In regard to this clone: Germline is not matched at one junction end, which may reflect a read error. The rearrangement links TRBV3-1 (or the pseudogene TRBV3-2) to TRBJ2-3, with D unresolved. This CDR3 spans 14 amino acids. Germline V gene sequence: CDR1 LGHDT, CDR2 YNNKEL (reference sequence). CDR3 in amino acids: CVSSQMVGTDTQYF. CDR3 nucleotide sequence: TGTGTCAGCAGCCAAATGGTCGGCACAGATACGCAGTATTTT.

This chain uses TRBV24-1 with TRBJ2-2; D unresolved. The CDR3 is 14 amino acids. Germline V lookup: CDR1 KGHDR, CDR2 SFDVKD. V was cut by 2 bases and J by 6 bases, with 9 bases left in between. This CDR3 reads CATSDSARAGELFF. Written as DNA, the CDR3 is TGTGCCACCAGTGATTCTGCCCGGGCCGGGGAGCTGTTTTTT.